The 27 T cell receptor beta chains reported below all come from one sample, sequenced in a study of T-cell memory formation after mild COVID-19 (dated by TCRdb to 2020 to 2022). Libraries were built with 5' RACE. Sequencing took place on an Illumina NovaSeq 6000. The public reads were run again by TCRdb, first through fastp at Q25 and then through MiXCR, and only productive beta chains were kept. Records with the same CDR3 protein are collapsed into one entry carrying the most frequent genes and DNA. This sample has hundreds of thousands of distinct CDR3 sequences in its table, and roughly 20% of those were observed once. The ten largest clones represent 20% to 25% of the sample. Sequenced: PBMCs or a T cell subset sorted from them (not recorded which). These receptors came from a young man who had mild COVID-19 (a few samples of this study predate the infection). The sample titles of this study are shuffled in the database, so cell type and time point are left out; the donor was told from shared clones.

Points on this clonotype: Lacking the conserved final phenylalanine or tryptophan, this CDR3 likely reflects a read error. This rearrangement joins TRBV12-3 or TRBV12-4 to TRBJ1-5; weak D call: TRBD1 (5 bases). V lost 3 bases, J lost 12 bases, and 15 bases lay in between. There are 13 residues in the CDR3. The CDR3 sequence: CASSLRGPTFQHV. The DNA for the CDR3 is TGTGCCAGCAGTTTGCGGGGACCGACATTCCAGCATGTT.

The genes are TRBV20-1 and TRBJ1-1; 7 nucleotides line up with TRBD1. The CDR3 contains 14 residues. The germline V gene has CDR1 DFQATT and CDR2 SNEGSKA (reference sequence). The trim removed 3 bases at V and 1 base at J, leaving 5 bases unmatched. The CDR3 protein is CSARIPGGNTEAFF. The CDR3 DNA reads TGCAGTGCTAGGATCCCAGGGGGGAACACTGAAGCTTTCTTT.

Ten or more counts support this clonotype. V usage is TRBV18 and J usage is TRBJ1-3; D is perhaps TRBD1 (6 bases). Germline CDR1 reads KGHSH; CDR2 reads LQKENI. There are 14 residues in the CDR3. V lost 8 bases and J lost 1, with 12 bases in between. CDR3 DNA: TGTGCCAGCAGCCCAACAGGGTCTGGAAACACCATATATTTT. Translated: CASSPTGSGNTIYF.

The V gene is TRBV12-3 or TRBV12-4, the J gene TRBJ1-5; tentative D call: TRBD1 (6 bases). There are 16 residues in the CDR3. Trimming took 2 bases from V and 6 from J, leaving 17 bases between them. For the CDR3, the DNA is TGTGCCAGCAGTTTACCGTTCAGGCAGGGGCCTCAGCCCCAGCATTTT. Translated, it gives CASSLPFRQGPQPQHF.

The chain couples TRBV5-6 to TRBJ2-7, with D uncertain. CDR1 SGHDT and CDR2 YYEEEE come from the germline V gene. V was clipped by 0 bases and J by 6 bases, with 13 bases between them. The CDR3 totals 14 residues. CDR3 DNA: TGTGCCAGCAGCTTGGGGATAGGGTCGGTCGAGCAGTACTTC. Translated: CASSLGIGSVEQYF.

The rearrangement joins TRBV5-1 to TRBJ1-4, with D maybe TRBD1 (6 bases). The CDR3 runs to 14 residues. Germline loops: CDR1 SGHRS, CDR2 YFSETQ. With 6 bases removed from V and 7 bases from J, the gap between germline ends came to 16 bases. The CDR3 reads CASTQGQASEKLFF. The CDR3 nucleotides are TGCGCCAGCACCCAGGGACAAGCAAGTGAAAAACTGTTTTTT.

The chain uses TRBV4-3 and TRBJ2-5, with TRBD1 as a possible D gene (5 bases). The germline V gene encodes CDR1 LGHNA and CDR2 YSLEER. The V end lost 0 bases, the J end lost 5 bases, and 10 bases lay between the germline ends. The CDR3 covers 14 residues. CDR3 sequence: CASSQEAGRETQYF. CDR3 DNA sequence: TGCGCCAGCAGCCAAGAAGCAGGGCGGGAGACCCAGTACTTC.

This clonotype came up a few times. This chain connects TRBV5-1 to TRBJ2-5, with D possibly called TRBD1 or TRBD2 (6 bases each). Germline CDR1 and CDR2: SGHRS and YFSETQ. V was cut by 5 bases and J by 2 bases, with 10 bases left in between. The CDR3 has 13 residues. CDR3 residues: CASRQGTQETQYF. The CDR3 bases are TGCGCCAGCAGGCAGGGGACTCAAGAGACCCAGTACTTC.

This clonotype was detected many times. This sequence joins TRBV7-9 and TRBJ2-5, with D perhaps matching TRBD2 (6 bases). The CDR3 length is 13 residues. V shed 6 bases and J shed 3 bases, with 11 bases lying between them. Germline V lookup: CDR1 SEHNR, CDR2 FQNEAQ (reference sequence). The CDR3 region is CASRPPGEETQYF. The DNA for the CDR3 is TGTGCCAGCAGACCCCCGGGGGAAGAGACCCAGTACTTC.

The V gene is TRBV12-3 or TRBV12-4, the J gene TRBJ1-3; the match to TRBD1 covers 7 bases. Unmatched junction bases numbered 6, after V lost 3 bases and J lost 7 bases. The CDR3 runs to 14 residues. CDR3 region: CASSFRFRGNTIYF. The CDR3 DNA follows: TGTGCCAGCAGTTTCCGCTTCAGGGGGAACACCATATATTTT.

This clonotype was seen more than once but under ten times. The V gene is TRBV6-4, the J gene TRBJ2-3; D gene uncertain. This CDR3 is built from 12 residues. Germline V CDR1 and CDR2: MRHNA, SNTAGT. V was pared by 3 bases and J by 14 bases, with 15 bases between. The CDR3 nucleotides read TGTGCCAGCAGTGATGACTCGCTTAGGGCGTATTTT. Translated, it gives CASSDDSLRAYF.

The CDR3 DNA follows: TGCAGCGCCGTGGGGGACGAGCAGTACTTC. This gives the protein CSAVGDEQYF. V usage is TRBV29-1 and J usage is TRBJ2-7; TRBD1 or TRBD2 may be the D gene (5 bases each). There are 10 residues in the CDR3. With 7 bases removed from V and 5 bases from J, the gap between germline ends came to 9 bases. CDR1 and CDR2 from the germline V gene are SQVTM and ANQGSEA.

V usage is TRBV7-8 and J usage is TRBJ2-3; TRBD2 matches 11 bases. In germline, CDR1 is SGHVS, CDR2 FQNEAQ. V gave up 7 bases and J gave up 13 bases; unmatched junction bases: 13. The CDR3 spans 14 residues. This CDR3 reads CASTLSGGADTKYF. The CDR3 DNA sequence: TGTGCCAGCACCCTTAGCGGGGGGGCCGATACTAAGTATTTT.

This clonotype was seen more than once but under ten times. The chain combines TRBV7-3 with TRBJ2-3, with D possibly being TRBD2 (6 bases). Germline CDR1 reads SGHTA; CDR2 reads FQGTGA. This CDR3 is built from 17 residues. The V end was cut by 0 bases, the J end by 11 bases, with 24 bases between. CDR3 coding DNA: TGTGCCAGCAGCTTAACTGGCGGGGCTAGTTCCTATCATGGGCAGTATTTT. Translated, it gives CASSLTGGASSYHGQYF.

The J gene is TRBJ2-7, the V gene TRBV7-9, with D possibly matching TRBD1 (6 bases). Germline loops: CDR1 SEHNR, CDR2 FQNEAQ (reference sequence). V dropped 5 bases and J dropped 6 bases, with 11 bases sitting between them. This CDR3 has 12 residues. The CDR3, as DNA: TGTGCCAGCAGCCTACAGGGCCCCGAGCAGTACTTC. Amino acids: CASSLQGPEQYF.

The chain has TRBV12-5 and TRBJ2-1; no firm D call. From germline, CDR1 is LGHNT and CDR2 FRNRAP. This CDR3 contains 13 residues. V shed 1 base and J shed 11 bases, with 12 bases lying between them. This CDR3 reads CASGLGQIQKQFF. The CDR3 DNA reads TGTGCTAGTGGTTTGGGCCAAATCCAAAAGCAGTTCTTC.

In this sample, this clonotype turned up many times. V gene TRBV5-6 combines with J gene TRBJ2-7, with D perhaps TRBD1 (6 bases). V lost 4 bases to trimming and J lost 4 bases, with 9 bases between them. The CDR3 loop spans 12 amino acids. Germline V CDR1 and CDR2: SGHDT, YYEEEE. CDR3 nucleotide sequence: TGTGCCAGCAGCGCAGGGGAGTACGAGCAGTACGTC. The encoded protein is CASSAGEYEQYV.

This chain joins TRBV29-1 and TRBJ2-5; D not certain. V lost 0 bases and J lost 2, with 10 bases in between. The germline CDR1 and CDR2 sequences are SQVTM and ANQGSEA. This CDR3 has 14 amino acids. The CDR3 nucleotides read TGCAGCGTTGAAGATTTCACAGAACAAGAGACCCAGTACTTC. Its protein product is CSVEDFTEQETQYF.

The chain's CDR3 is CSARENRGNSPLHF. CDR3 nucleotide sequence: TGCAGTGCCCGGGAGAACAGGGGAAATTCACCCCTCCACTTT. V gene TRBV20-1 combines with J gene TRBJ1-6, with 7 bases lining up with TRBD1. The J segment lost 7 bases and the V segment lost 6 bases, leaving 9 bases of the junction unmatched. In germline, CDR1 is DFQATT, CDR2 SNEGSKA (reference sequence). The CDR3 is made up of 14 amino acids.

The chain has TRBV7-9 and TRBJ2-7, with D tentatively TRBD2 (6 bases). The CDR3 has 16 residues. Trimming took off 5 bases at V and 0 bases at J, with 17 bases between the two ends. Germline CDR1 and CDR2: SEHNR and FQNEAQ (reference sequence). This chain's CDR3 is CASSGRSGPGSYEQYF. The CDR3, as DNA: TGTGCCAGCAGCGGCAGGAGCGGGCCAGGCTCCTACGAGCAGTACTTC.

This clonotype was picked up a small number of times. The chain combines TRBV11-2 with TRBJ2-7; no clear D gene. Germline CDR1 and CDR2: SGHAT and FQNNGV. V gave up 5 bases and J gave up 3 bases, with 11 bases separating them. This CDR3 has 13 amino acids. The CDR3 DNA follows: TGTGCCAGCAGCCCGACTCACAGCTACGAGCAGTACTTC. Translated, it gives CASSPTHSYEQYF.

This clonotype was seen a few times. The rearrangement uses TRBV5-1 and TRBJ2-1; 7 bases match TRBD1. Germline trimming cut 2 bases from V and 3 bases from J; bases unmatched to any gene: 2. Per the germline V gene, CDR1 is SGHRS and CDR2 is YFSETQ. This CDR3 has 14 amino acids. The CDR3 is CASSFRDSYNEQFF. The CDR3 DNA is TGCGCCAGCAGCTTCCGGGACAGCTACAATGAGCAGTTCTTC. The entire variable domain, with the rest obtained from reference TRBV5-1 and TRBJ2-1, is as follows: KAGVTQTPRYLIKTRGQQVTLSCSPISGHRSVSWYQQTPGQGLQFLFEYFSETQRNKGNFPGRFSGRQFSNSRSEMNVSTLELGDSALYLCASSFRDSYNEQFFGPGTRLTVL.

This clonotype was counted only a few times. The genes are TRBV5-6 and TRBJ2-7; 10 positions match TRBD1. The V gene end was trimmed by 3 bases and the J gene end by 6 bases; junction bases not matched to a gene: 12. Germline CDR1 is SGHDT and CDR2 is YYEEEE. The CDR3 covers 16 residues. CDR3 loop: CASSSVHGDRGREQYV. CDR3 in DNA: TGTGCCAGCAGCTCCGTGCACGGCGACAGGGGGCGCGAGCAGTACGTC.

V is TRBV7-2 and J is TRBJ1-3; no firm D call. Trimming removed 5 bases at V and 1 base at J, with 15 bases between. Germline V lookup: CDR1 SGHTA, CDR2 FQGNSA. This CDR3 is built from 16 residues. CDR3 DNA: TGTGCCAGCAGCCCCAATCTGCGAGGATCTGGAAACACCATATATTTT. Its protein product is CASSPNLRGSGNTIYF.

This clonotype occurred a few times. V usage is TRBV6-2 or TRBV6-3 and J usage is TRBJ2-7, with a tentative D call TRBD1 (7 bases). The CDR3 has 17 residues. Germline V gene data show CDR1 as MNHEY and CDR2 as SVGEGT. V was trimmed by 6 bases and J by 3 bases, leaving 24 bases between them. The CDR3 loop is CASSFGGTSGQIYEQYV. For the CDR3, the DNA is TGTGCCAGCAGCTTCGGGGGTACTTCGGGACAGATCTACGAGCAGTACGTC.

This clonotype was counted a few times. CDR3: CASSLGWGESNSPLHF. The CDR3 region has the DNA TGCGCCAGCAGCTTGGGTTGGGGTGAATCAAATTCACCCCTCCACTTT. The chain recombines TRBV5-1 with TRBJ1-6; D gene unclear. Trimming pared 0 bases from V and 7 bases from J, leaving 14 bases between. Germline V gene sequence: CDR1 SGHRS, CDR2 YFSETQ. There are 16 residues in the CDR3.

This clonotype was seen a few times. The chain joins TRBV7-9 to TRBJ2-3; D is ambiguous. The CDR3 is 14 residues long. V was pared by 2 bases and J by 5 bases, with 11 bases between. Germline CDR1 is SEHNR and CDR2 is FQNEAQ (reference sequence). Here the CDR3 reads CASSLLEAGDTQYF. The CDR3 DNA is TGTGCCAGCAGCTTACTAGAGGCTGGAGATACGCAGTATTTT.